The 8 T cell receptor beta chains below come from one sample, sequenced in a study of T cell responses to AZD1222 COVID-19 vaccine. Profiling relied on immunoSEQ multiplex PCR, and the TCRdb table lists in-frame clones only, not all of them. The sample contains 130,000 to 150,000 clones, around 88% of which appear only once. Sequencing was performed on peripheral blood, taken on day 0 of AZD1222 vaccination. Receptor source: an adult in good health.

The rearrangement joins TRBV12-3 or TRBV12-4 to TRBJ2-7, with D unclear. The CDR3 is 12 residues long. V was clipped by 1 base and J by 2 bases, with 3 bases between them. CDR3 protein: CASSLVTYEQYF. The CDR3 nucleotides read TGTGCCAGCAGTTTAGTGACCTACGAGCAGTACTTC.

The rearrangement uses TRBV19 and TRBJ2-1; 11 nucleotides line up with TRBD2. Per the germline V gene, CDR1 is LNHDA and CDR2 is SQIVND (reference sequence). The CDR3 runs to 14 residues. V trimming: 10 bases; J trimming: 9 bases; junction bases outside the gene matches: 11. In DNA, the CDR3 is TGTGCCACATCGGTAGCGGGGGGGCCCAGTGAGCAGTTCTTC. It encodes CATSVAGGPSEQFF.

This clone has a single count. The genes are TRBV4-2 and TRBJ2-7; D not certain. Between the trimmed V and J ends, which lost 0 bases and 5 bases, there was a span of 14 bases. The CDR3 has 15 residues. CDR1 LGHNA and CDR2 YNFKEQ come from the germline V gene. The CDR3 nucleotides read TGTGCCAGCAGCCAAGAACGGTACAGTTCCCACGAGCAGTACTTC. This translates into CASSQERYSSHEQYF.

J is TRBJ2-2 and V is TRBV24-1, with D tentatively TRBD1 or TRBD2 (5 bases each). CDR1 and CDR2 (germline): KGHDR, SFDVKD. Trimming left V 0 bases short and J 3 bases short, with 10 bases between. CDR3 length: 16 amino acids. CDR3: CATSDLAGRDTGELFF. The DNA of the CDR3 is TGTGCCACCAGTGATTTGGCAGGGCGGGACACCGGGGAGCTGTTTTTT.

The rearrangement joins TRBV7-9 to TRBJ1-2, with TRBD1 identical over 10 bases. This CDR3 region has 13 residues. Trimming took 6 bases from V and 6 from J; bases not matched to a gene: 4. Germline V gene data show CDR1 as SEHNR and CDR2 as FQNEAQ (reference sequence). CDR3 in DNA: TGTGCCAGCAGTACGGACAGGGGGAATGGCTACACCTTC. It translates to CASSTDRGNGYTF.

The chain couples TRBV7-2 to TRBJ2-3; D not certain. This CDR3 has 12 residues. The ends were cut back, 6 bases at V and 1 base at J, with 5 bases in the middle. Germline loops: CDR1 SGHTA, CDR2 FQGNSA. CDR3 residues: CASRPRTDTQYF. The CDR3 DNA follows: TGTGCCAGCAGACCCCGCACAGATACGCAGTATTTT.

The chain couples TRBV3-1 (or the pseudogene TRBV3-2) to TRBJ2-5, with D uncertain. Germline V lookup: CDR1 LGHDT, CDR2 YNNKEL (reference sequence). The V and J ends lost 5 bases and 7 bases respectively, with 8 bases between them. The CDR3 has 11 residues. The CDR3 sequence is CASSTRWTQYF. Written as DNA, the CDR3 is TGTGCCAGCAGCACCCGGTGGACCCAGTACTTC.

The CDR3 region is CASRNGQGTIYF. In DNA, the CDR3 is TGTGCCAGCAGGAATGGACAGGGAACCATATATTTT. This chain links TRBV6-5 with TRBJ1-3; TRBD1 matches 8 bases. V gave up 6 bases and J gave up 10 bases; unmatched junction bases: 5. Germline values: CDR1 MNHEY, CDR2 SVGAGI. This CDR3 is 12 amino acids long.